The TCR beta chain under discussion was sequenced for a study of shared clonotypes between healthy human individuals (dated by TCRdb to 2018 to 2021). As for the study more broadly: The cohort included three men and a couple of women between 18 and 49 years of age. For each donor, CD4 naive and CD4 memory were each given three plates, CD8 naive was given two plates, and CD8 memory was given one plate. The study deeply sequenced blood TCR repertoires of about five healthy adults to estimate repertoire size and the extent of clonotype sharing between individuals. To increase sequencing depth and limit assay-specific biases, different laboratories used diverse techniques to prepare libraries and sequence TCR repertoires. Leukapheresis yielded between about 0.85 and 10 billion PBMCs per donor. The paper's findings and limits, for the study overall: Clonotypes shared by all four sorted-subset donors showed higher generation probabilities than non-shared clonotypes. Pairwise subsampling indicated that sequencing depth was expected to affect the degree of clonotype sharing among donors. Only blood was sampled, and tissue TCR repertoires likely differ from those in blood. Naive subsets generally had larger estimated clonotype richness than memory subsets. Approximately 4.8% of naive CD4, around 4% of naive CD8, about 2.4% of memory CD4, and about 0.4% of memory CD8 clonotypes were shared across several donors. The small number of donors limited the genetic and exposure-history diversity represented. Incomplete sequencing was indicated by rarefaction of sorted-subset datasets, despite the large sequencing depth.

A word on this clone: The antigen this receptor binds is unknown. Relative to the germline gene, one junction end is altered; a read error may explain this.

Using the deep immunoSEQ assay, TCR CDR3 regions were amplified from genomic DNA by multiplex PCR. Extracted genomic DNA from each cell subset was distributed evenly across all wells of several immunoSEQ 96-well plates, and each plate was treated as a replicate. For sorted subsets, about 210 ng of genomic DNA, equivalent to 30,000 or so T cell genomes, went into each replicate PCR. Purified libraries were measured with a Qubit 3.0 fluorometer, size-checked on a Bioanalyzer 2100, and measured again with the KAPA Library Quantification kit. Every immunoSEQ 96-well plate was sequenced on a dedicated single-read 150-cycle Illumina NextSeq 550 flow cell. Per the authors' processing: Because the immunoSEQ output included only junctional sequences and no quality scores, the filtering could not be the same as the filtering used for full-length reads. To assign V/J genes and CDR3, sequences were annotated using PyIR, a Python wrapper for IgBLAST v1.9, with IMGT germline references. Reads with weak V/J assignments (E-value above 1e-6), missing CDR3, stop codons, out-of-frame junctions, or ambiguous translated residues were removed. A V3J clonotype was defined by an identical inferred V gene, J gene, and CDR3 amino acid sequence. To compute the percentage overlap between repertoires, the number of shared unique clonotypes was divided by the size of the smaller repertoire. Three approaches were used to assess repertoire richness: RTK rarefaction, the Chao1 estimator, and Recon v2.1 estimates of unobserved clonotypes. OLGA was used to compute generation probabilities for all TCRbeta clonotypes that the gDNA method yielded from a handful of donors. Sourced from immuneACCESS, this table was stored by TCRdb with only in-frame sequences that have V and J called. A share of the clones is absent; for the studies checked, an unresolved V gene accounts for under half, and the remainder has no known explanation. V, J and clone size are taken as reported in that table, and D and trimming were inferred from the DNA itself. The sample data list over 2,000,000 clones, and 93% of these were observed just once. The ten largest clones take up around 1.8% of the sample.

CDR1 SGHTA and CDR2 FQGNSA are derived from the germline V gene. The CDR3 goes from the cysteine to the phenylalanine over 15 residues. Of the read, only the CDR3 DNA is kept; its 45 bases are in frame from base 1. CD8 naive samples consisted of CD45RO-negative cells that were positively selected for CCR7, yielding a CD45RA+CCR7+ population without TemRA cells. Healthy HIV-negative adults with no recently reported acute infections or vaccinations were included as donors. Every donor was a Caucasian adult living in Nashville, Tennessee, USA. Blood was obtained by leukapheresis, after which PBMCs were separated by Ficoll-Histopaque density gradient centrifugation and cryopreserved in liquid nitrogen vapor phase. Purity and quantity of every magnetically sorted T cell population were checked by analytical flow cytometry. From each sorted fraction, genomic DNA was isolated and quantified by UV absorbance on a Nanodrop 2000c.

This receptor chain uses TRBV7-2 and TRBJ2-7, with TRBD2 matching 10 junction bases. The origin of this receptor is a man between 18 and 29 years old in good health. Some clones in this sample may be carry-over from other donors' samples. Material for sequencing was naive CD8+ T cells from PBMCs. In light of the paper, this sample's cell subset or site label describes: CD45RA+CCR7+. The DNA sequence reads TGTGCCAGCAGCTTAGTCCCACTAGCGGGATACGGGCAGTACTTC. Its protein is CASSLVPLAGYGQYF. With all but the CDR3 taken from the reference TRBV7-2 and TRBJ2-7 genes, the full variable domain is: GAGVSQSPSNKVTEKGKDVELRCDPISGHTALYWYRQSLGQGLEFLIYFQGNSAPDKSGLPSDRFSAERTGGSVSTLTIQRTQQEDSAVYLCASSLVPLAGYGQYFGPGTRLTVT.